The 3 T cell receptor beta chains below all came from one sample that was sequenced in a study of OX40 agonist ivuxolimab in advanced cancers. Libraries were prepared by immunoSEQ multiplex PCR; TCRdb keeps only in-frame clonotypes and omits some of them. The sample lists about 86,000 clones, more than 80% seen once, with approximately 8.4% in the top ten. Sequencing used CD4+ or CD8+ T cells sorted from blood, obtained in a trial of the OX40 agonist ivuxolimab. These receptors were collected from an adult with an advanced solid tumor such as melanoma, head and neck, liver or kidney cancer.

The rearrangement uses TRBV9 and TRBJ2-5; TRBD2 matches 11 bases. CDR1 and CDR2 (germline): SGDLS, YYNGEE. Trimming at V came to 3 bases and at J to 3 bases, leaving 13 bases not matched to a gene. The CDR3 covers 18 residues. DNA of the CDR3: TGTGCCAGCAGCGAAGAGTGGCTAGCGGGAGGAGTAGAAGAGACCCAGTACTTC. It specifies CASSEEWLAGGVEETQYF.

This clone was counted only a few times. This chain uses TRBV7-9 with TRBJ2-2, with unresolved D. V dropped 0 bases and J dropped 6 bases, with 5 bases sitting between them. The CDR3 length is 13 residues. Germline V gene lookup returns CDR1 SEHNR and CDR2 FQNEAQ (reference sequence). The CDR3 sequence is CASSLAVAGELFF. The CDR3 DNA follows: TGTGCCAGCAGCTTAGCGGTAGCCGGGGAGCTGTTTTTT. Looking up the rest from reference TRBV7-9 and TRBJ2-2 gives the full variable domain: DTGVSQNPRHKITKRGQNVTFRCDPISEHNRLYWYRQTLGQGPEFLTYFQNEAQLEKSRLLSDRFSAERPKGSFSTLEIQRTEQGDSAMYLCASSLAVAGELFFGEGSRLTVL.

This rearrangement joins TRBV7-9 to TRBJ2-1, with 10 nucleotides matching TRBD1. Germline V lookup: CDR1 SEHNR, CDR2 FQNEAQ (reference sequence). V was clipped by 1 base and J by 7 bases; unmatched bases: 10. The CDR3 totals 17 residues. The CDR3 DNA is TGTGCCAGCAGCTTAGGTACTTGGGACAGGGGATGGAATGAGCAGTTCTTC. This encodes CASSLGTWDRGWNEQFF.